The 30 T cell receptor beta chains below come from one sample, sequenced in a study of pediatric ulcerative colitis. One to two pinch biopsies were taken from the rectum during colonoscopy. Assay used: immunoSEQ multiplex PCR; TCRdb lists only in-frame clones, some missing. Of tens of thousands of clones in the sample, 78% were seen once. The sample comprised gut tissue. The origin of the receptors is a girl between 5 and 17 years old with moderate ulcerative colitis.

This chain connects TRBV10-1 to TRBJ2-7, with D perhaps TRBD2 (6 bases). V dropped 1 base and J dropped 3 bases, with 10 bases sitting between them. The germline V gene encodes CDR1 WNHNN and CDR2 SYGVQD (reference sequence). The CDR3 totals 14 residues. The CDR3 spells CASSELEGFYEQYF. CDR3 in DNA: TGCGCCAGCAGTGAGTTGGAGGGATTCTACGAGCAGTACTTC.

The chain employs TRBV29-1 and TRBJ1-2, with a possible D match to TRBD1 (5 bases). CDR3 length equals 14 residues. Trimming removed 3 bases at V and 4 bases at J, with 15 bases between. Germline CDR1 and CDR2: SQVTM and ANQGSEA. CDR3 bases: TGCAGCGTTGACCCATCGGACATAACCTATGGCTACACCTTC. Its translation: CSVDPSDITYGYTF.

This chain uses TRBV7-9 with TRBJ2-3; TRBD2 matches 12 bases. Germline CDR1 is SEHNR and CDR2 is FQNEAQ (reference sequence). This CDR3 has 19 amino acids. V was pared by 0 bases and J by 3 bases, with 10 bases of the junction left unmatched. This chain's CDR3 is CASSLAPRLAGVLTDTQYF. The CDR3 coding sequence is TGTGCCAGCAGCTTAGCGCCCAGACTAGCGGGAGTCCTAACAGATACGCAGTATTTT.

The chain joins TRBV7-8 to TRBJ1-6, with D unclear. This CDR3 has 14 residues. Germline CDR1 reads SGHVS; CDR2 reads FQNEAQ. Trimming left V 5 bases short and J 1 base short, with 6 bases between. CDR3 sequence: CASSLESYNSPLHF. The CDR3 nucleotides are TGTGCCAGCAGCCTGGAATCCTATAATTCACCCCTCCACTTT.

This chain connects TRBV4-2 to TRBJ2-1; TRBD2 agrees at 9 bases. After removal of 1 base from V and 4 bases from J, the junction contained 5 bases not matched to a gene. This CDR3 spans 16 amino acids. Germline V gene lookup returns CDR1 LGHNA and CDR2 YNFKEQ. The CDR3 is CASSQGAGGPYNEQFF. CDR3 bases: TGTGCCAGCAGCCAAGGGGCGGGAGGGCCGTACAATGAGCAGTTCTTC.

The V gene is TRBV2, the J gene TRBJ1-5; a weak D match, TRBD1 (6 bases). Germline lookup yields CDR1 SNHLY and CDR2 FYNNEI. The CDR3 length is 13 residues. The CDR3 loop is CAGGTGPNQPQHF. CDR3 DNA: TGTGCGGGAGGAACAGGGCCCAATCAGCCCCAGCATTTT.

The chain carries TRBV18 and TRBJ1-1; 8 bases line up with TRBD1. There are 15 residues in the CDR3. V lost 3 bases and J lost 1; bases outside the gene matches: 4. Germline V CDR1 and CDR2: KGHSH, LQKENI. Here the CDR3 DNA reads TGTGCCAGCTCACCTCAGGGGGCGCGGAACACTGAAGCTTTCTTT. Protein product: CASSPQGARNTEAFF. Full variable domain (missing parts from reference TRBV18 and TRBJ1-1): NAGVMQNPRHLVRRRGQEARLRCSPMKGHSHVYWYRQLPEEGLKFMVYLQKENIIDESGMPKERFSAEFPKEGPSILRIQQVVRGDSAAYFCASSPQGARNTEAFFGQGTRLTVV.

CDR3 sequence reads: CASSPGAGYGYTF. CDR3 sequence (DNA): TGTGCCAGCTCACCAGGGGCTGGCTATGGCTACACCTTC. This chain links TRBV18 with TRBJ1-2, with TRBD1 as a possible D gene (5 bases). This CDR3 has 13 residues. Germline CDR1 is KGHSH and CDR2 is LQKENI. The V gene lost 2 bases and the J gene lost 4 bases, with 8 bases spanning the gap.

The CDR3 region has the DNA TGTGCCAGCAGATCTAACCGCCAGGGGGCGAAAGACGAGCAGTACTTC. Translated, it gives CASRSNRQGAKDEQYF. The chain is built from TRBV9 and TRBJ2-7; 8 bases align to TRBD1. The V and J ends lost 5 bases and 5 bases, in that order; junction bases with no gene match: 15. Germline CDR1 and CDR2: SGDLS and YYNGEE. The CDR3 is 16 residues long.

The chain recombines TRBV28 with TRBJ2-7, with D perhaps assigned TRBD1 or TRBD2 (6 bases each). Germline CDR1 reads MDHEN; CDR2 reads SYDVKM. V lost 1 base and J lost 2, with 12 bases in between. The CDR3 extends over 15 amino acids. The CDR3 is CASSLYGGQAYEQYF. The CDR3 DNA follows: TGTGCCAGCAGTTTATATGGGGGGCAAGCCTACGAGCAGTACTTC. Full variable domain (outside the CDR3, taken from reference TRBV28 and TRBJ2-7): DVKVTQSSRYLVKRTGEKVFLECVQDMDHENMFWYRQDPGLGLRLIYFSYDVKMKEKGDIPEGYSVSREKKERFSLILESASTNQTSMYLCASSLYGGQAYEQYFGPGTRLTVT.

This clone was seen just once. Other nucleotide sequences from this sample produce the same CDR3. This rearrangement joins TRBV28 to TRBJ1-2; D perhaps matches TRBD1 (5 bases). V was shortened by 6 bases and J by 5 bases, with 19 bases between the two germline ends. Germline CDR1 and CDR2: MDHEN and SYDVKM. The CDR3 spans 15 residues. CDR3: CASRPAGGSWYGYTF. CDR3 sequence (DNA): TGTGCCAGCAGACCTGCCGGGGGATCATGGTATGGCTACACCTTC.

This sequence joins TRBV4-3 and TRBJ1-2; D remains unclear. This CDR3 contains 14 residues. V lost 0 bases and J 4 bases, leaving 9 bases between the germline ends. Germline CDR1 is LGHNA and CDR2 is YSLEER. The CDR3 DNA is TGCGCCAGCAGCCAAGATCGAGGCGGCTATGGCTACACCTTC. It yields the protein CASSQDRGGYGYTF.

This rearrangement joins TRBV2 to TRBJ2-2; 8 bases line up with TRBD2. The length of the CDR3 is 15 residues. Germline CDR1 is SNHLY and CDR2 is FYNNEI. Germline trimming cut 4 bases from V and 6 bases from J; bases unmatched to any gene: 7. The CDR3 DNA reads TGTGCCAGCAGTGTAAACGGGGGGGTATCCGGGGAGCTGTTTTTT. Translation: CASSVNGGVSGELFF. Using reference TRBV2 and TRBJ2-2 for the parts outside the CDR3, the full variable domain is EPEVTQTPSHQVTQMGQEVILRCVPISNHLYFYWYRQILGQKVEFLVSFYNNEISEKSEIFDDQFSVERPDGSNFTLKIRSTKLEDSAMYFCASSVNGGVSGELFFGEGSRLTVL.

The chain combines TRBV7-8 with TRBJ2-7; tentatively, D is TRBD1 (5 bases). Germline V gives CDR1 SGHVS, CDR2 FQNEAQ. The CDR3 sequence is 13 residues long. Between the trimmed V and J ends, which lost 0 bases and 5 bases, there was a span of 8 bases. CDR3 sequence (DNA): TGTGCCAGCAGCTTAGCTCAGGGCAACGAGCAGTACTTC. Protein product: CASSLAQGNEQYF.

The V gene is TRBV5-5, the J gene TRBJ1-3; D gene uncertain. CDR3 size: 15 residues. The germline V and J ends were trimmed by 0 bases and 4 bases, with 11 bases remaining between them. CDR1 SGHKS and CDR2 YYEKEE come from the germline V gene (reference sequence). This CDR3 is CASSLAPASGNTIYF. In DNA, the CDR3 is TGTGCCAGCAGCTTGGCCCCAGCGTCCGGAAACACCATATATTTT. Based on the CDR3 plus reference TRBV5-5 and TRBJ1-3, the full variable domain is DAGVTQSPTHLIKTRGQQVTLRCSPISGHKSVSWYQQVLGQGPQFIFQYYEKEERGRGNFPDRFSARQFPNYSSELNVNALLLGDSALYLCASSLAPASGNTIYFGEGSWLTVV.

The J gene is TRBJ2-6, the V gene TRBV2, with D unresolved. V lost 3 bases to trimming and J lost 0 bases, with 6 bases between them. The CDR3 is made up of 15 amino acids. In germline, CDR1 is SNHLY, CDR2 FYNNEI. The CDR3 protein is CASSDRNSGANVLTF. The DNA for the CDR3 is TGTGCCAGCAGTGACAGGAACTCTGGGGCCAACGTCCTGACTTTC.

About this clone itself: The sample contains more than one DNA sequence encoding this CDR3. The CDR3 coding sequence is TGTGCCAGCAGCTTAGGGGCGAACACTGAAGCTTTCTTT. It encodes CASSLGANTEAFF. The chain uses TRBV7-9 and TRBJ1-1; D gene ambiguous. V lost 1 base, J lost 1 base, and 4 bases lay in between. Germline CDR1 SEHNR, CDR2 FQNEAQ (reference sequence). This CDR3 comprises 13 residues.

The chain is built from TRBV28 and TRBJ2-7; D tentatively reads TRBD1 or TRBD2 (6 bases each). Per germline, CDR1 MDHEN and CDR2 SYDVKM. The CDR3 sequence is 17 residues long. V was trimmed by 8 bases and J by 2 bases, leaving 25 bases between them. CDR3: CASLPPSGGGGPYEQYF. CDR3 DNA: TGTGCCAGCCTTCCCCCCTCGGGTGGAGGGGGACCCTACGAGCAGTACTTC.

This clone was picked up one time. This rearrangement joins TRBV30 to TRBJ1-1; 7 bases align to TRBD1. The germline V gene encodes CDR1 GTSNPN and CDR2 SVGIG (reference sequence). V shed 2 bases, J shed 1 base, and the junction held 7 bases outside the gene matches. CDR3 length: 15 amino acids. The chain's CDR3 is CAWSKRGRGNTEAFF. The CDR3 DNA follows: TGTGCCTGGAGTAAGAGGGGGCGGGGGAACACTGAAGCTTTCTTT.

The chain employs TRBV6-1 and TRBJ1-1; D perhaps matches TRBD1 (6 bases). Trimming left V 2 bases short and J 5 bases short, with 12 bases between. CDR1 is MNHNS and CDR2 is SASEGT in the germline V gene. The CDR3 runs 14 residues. The CDR3 region is CASSEQGWGTEAFF. DNA for the CDR3: TGTGCCAGCAGTGAACAGGGGTGGGGAACTGAAGCTTTCTTT.

This chain links TRBV12-5 with TRBJ2-1; 8 bases agree with TRBD1. Trimming removed 3 bases from V and 1 base from J; junction bases left unmatched: 5. The CDR3 contains 16 residues. From germline, CDR1 is LGHNT and CDR2 FRNRAP. Here the CDR3 DNA reads TGTGCTAGTGGTTTTCAGGGGGCCGGGTCCTACAATGAGCAGTTCTTC. This sequence encodes CASGFQGAGSYNEQFF.

This chain uses TRBV6-6 with TRBJ2-5; tentatively, D is TRBD1 or TRBD2 (5 bases each). The CDR3 is made up of 16 amino acids. The V end was cut by 5 bases, the J end by 3 bases, with 19 bases between. Per germline, CDR1 MNHNY and CDR2 SVGAGI (reference sequence). The CDR3 DNA follows: TGTGCCAGCAGTGCGCAAGACAGAGAGGGAGAAGAGACCCAGTACTTC. It encodes CASSAQDREGEETQYF.

This clone has just a few counts. The CDR3 bases are TGTGCCAGCAAAGGACAGAATCAGCCCCAGCATTTT. It encodes CASKGQNQPQHF. The chain employs TRBV25-1 and TRBJ1-5; possibly TRBD1 for D (6 bases). CDR1 is MGHDK and CDR2 is SYGVNS in the germline V gene. Trimming pared 7 bases from V and 4 bases from J, leaving 8 bases between. CDR3 length equals 12 residues.

This clone was picked up one time. The DNA of the CDR3 is TGCGCCAGCAGCGGAGGGGACGGACTAAATGAAAAACTGTTTTTT. Its protein product is CASSGGDGLNEKLFF. This sequence joins TRBV5-1 and TRBJ1-4, with a tentative D call TRBD1 (5 bases). Trimming pared 4 bases from V and 5 bases from J, leaving 15 bases between. The CDR3 is made up of 15 amino acids. CDR1 and CDR2 (germline): SGHRS, YFSETQ.

V is TRBV30 and J is TRBJ1-2, with TRBD1 matching 9 bases. Germline V CDR1 and CDR2: GTSNPN, SVGIG (reference sequence). The CDR3 has 13 amino acids. V trimming: 7 bases; J trimming: 4 bases; junction bases outside the gene matches: 7. Here the CDR3 reads CASRDRAGYGYTF. CDR3 coding DNA: TGTGCCTCCCGGGACAGGGCTGGCTATGGCTACACCTTC.

This sequence joins TRBV6-4 and TRBJ2-3, with 8 bases identical to TRBD2. CDR3 length equals 14 residues. V shed 3 bases, J shed 4 bases, and the junction held 3 bases outside the gene matches. The germline V gene encodes CDR1 MRHNA and CDR2 SNTAGT. The CDR3 sequence: CASSEGLAADTQYF. The CDR3, as DNA: TGTGCCAGCAGTGAAGGACTAGCCGCAGATACGCAGTATTTT.

The rearrangement joins TRBV4-3 to TRBJ2-7; the D gene is possibly TRBD2 (5 bases). The V end lost 0 bases, the J end lost 6 bases, and 9 bases lay between the germline ends. Per germline, CDR1 LGHNA and CDR2 YSLEER. The CDR3 has 13 residues. The DNA for the CDR3 is TGCGCCAGCAGCCAAGAGAGAGGGCTCGAGCAGTACTTC. The encoded protein is CASSQERGLEQYF.

The chain couples TRBV7-2 to TRBJ2-2; 11 positions agree with TRBD2. The CDR3 extends over 17 amino acids. V lost 5 bases to trimming and J lost 5 bases; unmatched junction nucleotides: 10. Germline assignment: CDR1 SGHTA and CDR2 FQGNSA. CDR3 nucleotides: TGTGCCAGCAGCGGGCGACTAGCGGGGACAGGGACCGGGGAGCTGTTTTTT. Protein sequence: CASSGRLAGTGTGELFF.

The chain combines TRBV6-1 with TRBJ2-1, with TRBD2 as a possible D gene (5 bases). This CDR3 comprises 17 residues. Germline lookup yields CDR1 MNHNS and CDR2 SASEGT. V was clipped by 4 bases and J by 2 bases, with 18 bases between them. Written as DNA, the CDR3 is TGTGCCAGCAGTGTTCAGCCTCTAGGAGGTCCCTACAATGAGCAGTTCTTC. This sequence encodes CASSVQPLGGPYNEQFF.

This clone appeared a single time. CDR3 region: CASSIFRAGELFF. The CDR3, as DNA: TGTGCCAGCAGTATTTTCAGGGCCGGGGAGCTGTTTTTT. The J gene is TRBJ2-2, the V gene TRBV27; weak D call: TRBD1 (5 bases). The CDR3 consists of 13 residues. The V end was cut by 5 bases, the J end by 6 bases, with 10 bases between. The germline gives CDR1 MNHEY, CDR2 SMNVEV (reference sequence).